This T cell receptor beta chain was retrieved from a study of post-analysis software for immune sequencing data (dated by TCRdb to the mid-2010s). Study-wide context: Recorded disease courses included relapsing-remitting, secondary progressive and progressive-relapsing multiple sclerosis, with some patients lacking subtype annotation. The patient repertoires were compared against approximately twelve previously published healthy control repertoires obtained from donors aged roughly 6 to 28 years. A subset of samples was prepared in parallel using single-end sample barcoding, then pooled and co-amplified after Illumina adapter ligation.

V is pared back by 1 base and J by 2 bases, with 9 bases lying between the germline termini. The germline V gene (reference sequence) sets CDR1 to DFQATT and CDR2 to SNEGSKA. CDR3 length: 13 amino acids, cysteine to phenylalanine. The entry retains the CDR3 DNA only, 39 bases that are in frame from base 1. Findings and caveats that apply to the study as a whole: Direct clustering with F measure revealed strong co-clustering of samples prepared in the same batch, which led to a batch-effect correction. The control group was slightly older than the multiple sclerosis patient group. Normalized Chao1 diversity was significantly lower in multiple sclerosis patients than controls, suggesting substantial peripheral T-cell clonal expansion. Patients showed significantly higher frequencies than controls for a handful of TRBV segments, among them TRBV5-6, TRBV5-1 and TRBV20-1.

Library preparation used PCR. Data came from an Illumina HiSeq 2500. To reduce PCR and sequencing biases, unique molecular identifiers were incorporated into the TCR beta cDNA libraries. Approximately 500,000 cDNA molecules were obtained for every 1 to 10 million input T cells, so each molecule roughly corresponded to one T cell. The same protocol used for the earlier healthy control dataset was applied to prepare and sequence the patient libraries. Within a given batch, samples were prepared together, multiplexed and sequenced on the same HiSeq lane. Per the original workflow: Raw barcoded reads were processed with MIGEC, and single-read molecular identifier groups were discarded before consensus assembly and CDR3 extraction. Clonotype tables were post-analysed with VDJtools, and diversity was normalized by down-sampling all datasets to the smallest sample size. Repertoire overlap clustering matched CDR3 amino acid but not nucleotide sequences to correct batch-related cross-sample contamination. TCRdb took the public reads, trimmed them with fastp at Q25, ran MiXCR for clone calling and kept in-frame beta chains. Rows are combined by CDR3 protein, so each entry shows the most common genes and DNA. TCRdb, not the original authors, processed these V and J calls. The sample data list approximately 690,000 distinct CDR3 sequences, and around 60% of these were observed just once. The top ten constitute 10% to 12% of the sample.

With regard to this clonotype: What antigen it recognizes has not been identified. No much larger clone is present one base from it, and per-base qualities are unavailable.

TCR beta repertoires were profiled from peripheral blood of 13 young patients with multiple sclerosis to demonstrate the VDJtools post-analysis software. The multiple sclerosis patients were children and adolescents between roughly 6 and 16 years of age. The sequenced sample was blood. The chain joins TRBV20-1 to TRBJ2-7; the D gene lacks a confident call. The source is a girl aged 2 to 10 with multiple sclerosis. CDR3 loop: CSARGAETYEQYF. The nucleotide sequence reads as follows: TGCAGTGCTAGAGGCGCTGAAACCTACGAGCAGTACTTC.